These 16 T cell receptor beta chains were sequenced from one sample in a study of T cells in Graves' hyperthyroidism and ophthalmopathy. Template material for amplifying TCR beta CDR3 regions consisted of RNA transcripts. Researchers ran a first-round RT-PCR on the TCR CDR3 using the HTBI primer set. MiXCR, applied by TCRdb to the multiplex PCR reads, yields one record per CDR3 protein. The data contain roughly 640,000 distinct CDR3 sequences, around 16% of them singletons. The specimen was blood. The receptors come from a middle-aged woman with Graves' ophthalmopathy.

CDR3 sequence (DNA): TGTGCCAGCAGTTCGTCGAGACTTGAAACGCAGTATTTT. Protein sequence: CASSSSRLETQYF. The J gene is TRBJ2-3, the V gene TRBV27, with D unresolved. Germline CDR1 is MNHEY and CDR2 is SMNVEV (reference sequence). The germline V and J ends were trimmed by 4 bases and 9 bases, with 14 bases remaining between them. There are 13 residues in the CDR3.

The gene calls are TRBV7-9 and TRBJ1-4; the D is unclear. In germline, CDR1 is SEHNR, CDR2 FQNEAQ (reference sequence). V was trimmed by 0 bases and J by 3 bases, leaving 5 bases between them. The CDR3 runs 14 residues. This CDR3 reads CASSLAAANEKLFF. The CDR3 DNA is TGTGCCAGCAGCTTAGCGGCGGCTAATGAAAAACTGTTTTTT.

In DNA, the CDR3 is TGTGCCACCCTCGAGTCCTCTGGAAACACCATATATTTT. It encodes CATLESSGNTIYF. The chain joins TRBV6-1 to TRBJ1-3; D uncertain. The germline CDR1 and CDR2 sequences are MNHNS and SASEGT. V lost 10 bases to trimming and J lost 0 bases, with 10 bases between them. This CDR3 comprises 13 residues.

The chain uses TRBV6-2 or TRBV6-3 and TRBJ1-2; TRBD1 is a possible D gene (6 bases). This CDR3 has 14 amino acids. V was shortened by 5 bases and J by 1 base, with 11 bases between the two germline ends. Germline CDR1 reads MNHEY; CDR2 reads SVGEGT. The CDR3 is CASSPGDYNYGYTF. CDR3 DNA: TGTGCCAGCAGTCCAGGGGATTATAACTATGGCTACACCTTC.

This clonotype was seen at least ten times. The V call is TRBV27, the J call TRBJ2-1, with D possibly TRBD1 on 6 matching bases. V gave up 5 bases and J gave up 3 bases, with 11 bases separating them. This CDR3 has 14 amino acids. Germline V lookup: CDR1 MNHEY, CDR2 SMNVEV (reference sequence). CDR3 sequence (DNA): TGTGCCAGCAGTGTTCAGGGGATCTACAATGAGCAGTTCTTC. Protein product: CASSVQGIYNEQFF.

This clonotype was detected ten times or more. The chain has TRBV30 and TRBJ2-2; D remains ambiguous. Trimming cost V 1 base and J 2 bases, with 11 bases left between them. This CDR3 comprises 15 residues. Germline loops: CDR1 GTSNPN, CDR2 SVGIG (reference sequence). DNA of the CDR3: TGTGCCTGGAGTGATAGTATTGTCAACACCGGGGAGCTGTTTTTT. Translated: CAWSDSIVNTGELFF.

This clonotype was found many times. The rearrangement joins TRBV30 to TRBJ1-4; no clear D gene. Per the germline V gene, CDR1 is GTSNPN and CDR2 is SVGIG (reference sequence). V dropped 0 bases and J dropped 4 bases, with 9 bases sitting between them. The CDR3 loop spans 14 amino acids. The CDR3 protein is CAWSVPGINEKLFF. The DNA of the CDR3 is TGTGCCTGGAGTGTACCGGGGATTAATGAAAAACTGTTTTTT.

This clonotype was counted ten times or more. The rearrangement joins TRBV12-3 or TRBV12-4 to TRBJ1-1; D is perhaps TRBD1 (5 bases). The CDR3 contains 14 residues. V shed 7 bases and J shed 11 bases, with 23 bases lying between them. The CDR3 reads CASTSARGRRRAFF. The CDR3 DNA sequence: TGTGCCAGCACCTCGGCGCGGGGCCGCCGTAGGGCTTTCTTT.

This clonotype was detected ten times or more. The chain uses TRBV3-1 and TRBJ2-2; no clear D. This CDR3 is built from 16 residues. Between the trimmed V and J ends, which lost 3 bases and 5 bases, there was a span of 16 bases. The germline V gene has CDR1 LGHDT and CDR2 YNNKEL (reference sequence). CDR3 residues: CASSQLVLVGTGELFF. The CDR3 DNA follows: TGTGCCAGCAGCCAGCTCGTTTTAGTCGGGACCGGGGAGCTGTTTTTT.

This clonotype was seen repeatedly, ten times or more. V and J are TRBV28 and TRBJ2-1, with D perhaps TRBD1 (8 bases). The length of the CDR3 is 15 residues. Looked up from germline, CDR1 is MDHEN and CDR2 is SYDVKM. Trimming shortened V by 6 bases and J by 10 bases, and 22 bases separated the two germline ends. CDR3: CASRLAGGGGGEQFF. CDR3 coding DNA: TGTGCCAGCAGGCTAGCAGGGGGCGGGGGTGGCGAGCAGTTCTTC.

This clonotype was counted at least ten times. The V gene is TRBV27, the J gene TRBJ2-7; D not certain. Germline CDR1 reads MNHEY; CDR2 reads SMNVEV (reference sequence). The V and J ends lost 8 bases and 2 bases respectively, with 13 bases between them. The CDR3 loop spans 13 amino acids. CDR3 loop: CASRRRSTYEQYF. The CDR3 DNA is TGTGCCAGCCGACGCAGGTCGACCTACGAGCAGTACTTC.

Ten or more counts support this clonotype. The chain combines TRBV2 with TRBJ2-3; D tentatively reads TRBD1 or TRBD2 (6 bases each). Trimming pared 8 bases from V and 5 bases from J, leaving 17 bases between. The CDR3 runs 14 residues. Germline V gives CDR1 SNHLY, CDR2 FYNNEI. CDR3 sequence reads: CASALRKGGDTQYF. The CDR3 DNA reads TGTGCCAGCGCACTCCGAAAGGGGGGAGATACGCAGTATTTT. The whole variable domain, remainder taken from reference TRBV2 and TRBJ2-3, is EPEVTQTPSHQVTQMGQEVILRCVPISNHLYFYWYRQILGQKVEFLVSFYNNEISEKSEIFDDQFSVERPDGSNFTLKIRSTKLEDSAMYFCASALRKGGDTQYFGPGTRLTVL.

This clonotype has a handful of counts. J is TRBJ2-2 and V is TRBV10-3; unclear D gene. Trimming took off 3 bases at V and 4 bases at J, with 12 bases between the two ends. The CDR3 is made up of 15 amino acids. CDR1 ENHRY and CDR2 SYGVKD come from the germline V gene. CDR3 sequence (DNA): TGTGCCATCAGTGAAAAGGGTGCCCCCACCGGGGAGCTGTTTTTT. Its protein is CAISEKGAPTGELFF.

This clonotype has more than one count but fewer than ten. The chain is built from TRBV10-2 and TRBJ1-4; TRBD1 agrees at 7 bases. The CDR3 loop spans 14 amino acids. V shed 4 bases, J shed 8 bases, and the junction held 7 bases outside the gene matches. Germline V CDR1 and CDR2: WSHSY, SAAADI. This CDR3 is CASSGGRGAEKLFF. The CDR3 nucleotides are TGCGCCAGCAGTGGTGGCAGGGGGGCGGAAAAACTGTTTTTT.

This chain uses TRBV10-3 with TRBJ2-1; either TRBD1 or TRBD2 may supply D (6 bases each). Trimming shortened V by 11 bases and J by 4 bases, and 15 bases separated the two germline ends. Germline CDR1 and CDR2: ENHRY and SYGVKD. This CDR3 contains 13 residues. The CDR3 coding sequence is TGTGCCGCACAGAGGGGGGAGTACAATGAGCAGTTCTTC. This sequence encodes CAAQRGEYNEQFF.

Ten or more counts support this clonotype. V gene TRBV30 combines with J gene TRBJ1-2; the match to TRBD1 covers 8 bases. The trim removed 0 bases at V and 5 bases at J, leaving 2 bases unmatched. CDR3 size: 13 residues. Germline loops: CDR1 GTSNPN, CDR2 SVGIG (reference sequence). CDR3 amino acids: CAWSVQGAYGYTF. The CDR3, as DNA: TGTGCCTGGAGTGTCCAGGGGGCGTATGGCTACACCTTC.